This T cell receptor (beta chain) was identified during a study of blood T cell repertoires in COVID-19. Study at large: From T cells, B-cell-depleted T cells, or PBMCs came the material, which was cDNA or gDNA.

Those enrolled, adults aged roughly 18 to 90 years, came from 24 US areas. Researchers sorted participants into cohorts using their self-reported clinical history. Authors' processing steps: Amplification of reference gene primers provided the estimated nucleated cell counts. Profiling relied on immunoSEQ multiplex PCR, and the TCRdb table lists in-frame clones only, not all of them. V and J calls and clone size are those listed in that table; D and trimming were worked out from the DNA. The data hold roughly 420,000 clones, with approximately 88% observed a single time. Trimming at V came to 4 bases and at J to 0 bases, leaving 0 bases not matched to a gene. CDR1 is MNHNS, CDR2 SASEGT, per germline. This CDR3 is 16 amino acids long.

This sequence was found in a woman in her thirties with acute COVID-19. The sample taken for sequencing was PBMCs or T cells enriched from blood (not recorded which). The rearrangement uses TRBV6-1 and TRBJ2-1, with 13 bases matching TRBD2. The CDR3 protein is CASSGTSGGSYNEQFF. In nucleotides, the CDR3 is TGTGCCAGCAGTGGGACTAGCGGGGGCTCCTACAATGAGCAGTTCTTC.